A selection of T cell receptor beta chains follows, all from one sample in a study of blood T cell repertoires in COVID-19. TCRdb keeps only in-frame clones here, not all; method: immunoSEQ multiplex PCR. In the table there are about 270,000 clones, roughly nine tenths of which are singletons. The source material was peripheral blood. The receptor source for this set is a man aged 40-49 years with active or convalescent COVID-19. The CDR3 runs from the conserved cysteine through the conserved F or W. D genes are given only for firm matches. The size entry is marked missing in some rows and otherwise reads once, few, many or a size class.

V gene	J gene	D gene	clone size	CDR3 protein	CDR3 DNA
TRBV24-1	TRBJ2-7	TRBD2	-	CATSDRTSGSVYEQYF	TGTGCCACCAGTGACCGTACAAGCGGGAGTGTCTACGAGCAGTACTTC
TRBV3-1/TRBV3-2	TRBJ1-1	TRBD1	few	CASSLWTGQAFF	TGTGCCAGCAGCCTCTGGACAGGACAAGCTTTCTTT
TRBV27	TRBJ2-7	-	-	CATEVGGEQYF	TGTGCCACAGAAGTGGGGGGCGAGCAGTACTTC
TRBV25-1	TRBJ2-5	-	-	CASSEYDRGGETQYF	TGTGCCAGCAGTGAATATGACAGGGGAGGGGAGACCCAGTACTTC
TRBV20-1	TRBJ2-5	-	-	CSAPRVETQYF	TGCAGTGCCCCCCGCGTGGAGACCCAGTACTTC
TRBV30	TRBJ1-1	TRBD1	-	CAWGQGFTEAFF	TGTGCCTGGGGACAGGGGTTCACTGAAGCTTTCTTT
TRBV30	TRBJ1-1	-	-	CAWSVSMNTEAFF	TGTGCCTGGAGTGTAAGCATGAACACTGAAGCTTTCTTT
TRBV12-3/TRBV12-4	TRBJ1-1	-	-	CASSPSQDTEAFF	TGTGCCAGCAGTCCATCACAGGACACTGAAGCTTTCTTT
TRBV15	TRBJ1-5	TRBD1	-	CATSRTGTGGQPQHF	TGTGCCACCAGCAGGACAGGGACAGGGGGACAGCCCCAGCATTTT
TRBV19	TRBJ2-7	TRBD1	-	CASSLPGQGSPEQYF	TGTGCCAGTAGTTTGCCGGGACAGGGGTCTCCTGAGCAGTACTTC
TRBV24-1	TRBJ2-5	TRBD1	-	CATSDSRGLETQYF	TGTGCCACCAGTGATTCGAGGGGGCTTGAGACCCAGTACTTC
TRBV27	TRBJ2-5	-	-	CASSLIGDETQYF	TGTGCCAGCAGTTTAATAGGGGATGAGACCCAGTACTTC
TRBV20-1	TRBJ1-6	-	-	CSASDYGGDSYNSPLHF	TGCAGTGCTAGTGATTATGGGGGGGACTCCTATAATTCACCCCTCCACTTT
TRBV6-5	TRBJ2-5	-	-	CASSSHPGRAGETQYF	TGTGCCAGCAGTTCTCACCCGGGCAGGGCCGGAGAGACCCAGTACTTC
TRBV6-4	TRBJ2-5	TRBD2	-	CASSESGGQETQYF	TGTGCCAGCAGTGAGAGCGGGGGGCAAGAGACCCAGTACTTC
TRBV10-2	TRBJ2-5	-	-	CASSRGEGETQYF	TGCGCCAGCAGTCGGGGTGAAGGAGAGACCCAGTACTTC
TRBV9	TRBJ1-3	-	few	CASSPPSGAGNTIYF	TGTGCCAGCAGCCCACCGTCGGGGGCTGGAAACACCATATATTTT
TRBV6-1	TRBJ2-2	TRBD1	once	CASSVNRDRVYPGELFF	TGTGCCAGCAGTGTAAACCGGGACAGGGTCTATCCCGGGGAGCTGTTTTTT
TRBV2	TRBJ1-1	-	-	CASSDRASEAFF	TGTGCCAGCAGTGACAGGGCTTCGGAAGCTTTCTTT
TRBV24-1	TRBJ2-3	-	-	CATSWEGGSDTQYF	TGTGCCACTTCGTGGGAGGGGGGTTCAGATACGCAGTATTTT
TRBV28	TRBJ1-6	TRBD1	-	CASSHPRLTGRNSPLHF	TGTGCCAGCAGTCACCCCCGACTGACAGGGAGGAATTCACCCCTCCACTTT
TRBV5-1	TRBJ2-7	TRBD2	-	CASSLQSVREGEQYF	TGCGCCAGCAGCTTGCAGTCGGTGCGGGAGGGCGAGCAGTACTTC
TRBV5-4	TRBJ2-7	-	-	CASSSAEGSGEQYF	TGTGCCAGCAGCAGCGCGGAGGGGTCGGGCGAGCAGTACTTC
TRBV6-5	TRBJ1-1	-	-	CASSYRGMGMNTEAFF	TGTGCCAGCAGTTACAGGGGAATGGGTATGAACACTGAAGCTTTCTTT
TRBV19	TRBJ2-1	TRBD2	once	CASSIVASGVNEQFF	TGTGCCAGTAGTATAGTAGCTAGCGGGGTAAATGAGCAGTTCTTC
TRBV2	TRBJ1-6	-	few	CASKNGLGLSPLHF	TGTGCCAGCAAAAATGGGTTAGGACTTTCACCCCTCCACTTT
TRBV12-3/TRBV12-4	TRBJ2-5	-	-	CASSFGGETQYF	TGTGCCAGCAGTTTTGGGGGGGAGACCCAGTACTTC
TRBV6-5	TRBJ2-4	-	-	CASRVPDRRGIQYF	TGTGCCAGCAGAGTACCCGACAGGCGAGGCATTCAGTACTTC
TRBV15	TRBJ2-1	-	-	CATSRSRDYNEQFF	TGTGCCACCAGCAGATCACGGGACTACAATGAGCAGTTCTTC
TRBV5-1	TRBJ1-1	-	-	CASSSGTRQVTEAFF	TGCGCCAGCAGTTCCGGGACAAGACAGGTCACTGAAGCTTTCTTT
TRBV12-3/TRBV12-4	TRBJ2-2	-	few	CASSLARTGELFF	TGTGCCAGCAGTTTAGCCCGCACCGGGGAGCTGTTTTTT
TRBV27	TRBJ1-4	-	-	CASSLAGYGEKLFF	TGTGCCAGCAGTTTAGCGGGGTATGGTGAAAAACTGTTTTTT
TRBV19	TRBJ2-7	-	-	CATGTYYEQYF	TGTGCCACCGGGACATACTACGAGCAGTACTTC
TRBV5-4	TRBJ2-2	-	-	CASGGAFTGELFF	TGTGCCAGCGGGGGGGCCTTCACCGGGGAGCTGTTTTTT
TRBV10-1	TRBJ2-2	-	few	CASSSGSKSGELFF	TGCGCCAGCAGTTCCGGGAGCAAGTCCGGGGAGCTGTTTTTT
TRBV18	TRBJ2-1	-	-	CASSPESGAYNEQFF	TGTGCCAGCTCACCAGAATCGGGGGCCTACAATGAGCAGTTCTTC
TRBV4-2	TRBJ1-1	-	-	CASSQDSRGGRNTEAFF	TGTGCCAGCAGCCAGGATAGCCGCGGAGGGAGGAACACTGAAGCTTTCTTT
TRBV12-3/TRBV12-4	TRBJ1-1	-	-	CASSLVRSQAFF	TGTGCCAGCAGTTTAGTCCGGAGCCAAGCTTTCTTT
TRBV13	TRBJ2-2	TRBD2	-	CASSLVELAGGLTGELFF	TGTGCCAGCAGCTTAGTCGAACTAGCGGGAGGACTTACCGGGGAGCTGTTTTTT
TRBV20-1	TRBJ1-1	TRBD1	-	CSASRAGGMNTEAFF	TGCAGTGCTAGTCGGGCAGGGGGGATGAACACTGAAGCTTTCTTT
TRBV6-4	TRBJ2-5	-	-	CASPSGTNETQYF	TGTGCCAGCCCTAGTGGGACAAACGAGACCCAGTACTTC
TRBV25-1	TRBJ2-7	-	few	CASSEFFGQGHEQYF	TGTGCCAGCAGTGAATTCTTTGGGCAGGGGCACGAGCAGTACTTC
TRBV28	TRBJ2-5	TRBD1	few	CASSYSPGTEPQETQYF	TGTGCCAGCAGTTACTCACCCGGGACAGAACCCCAAGAGACCCAGTACTTC